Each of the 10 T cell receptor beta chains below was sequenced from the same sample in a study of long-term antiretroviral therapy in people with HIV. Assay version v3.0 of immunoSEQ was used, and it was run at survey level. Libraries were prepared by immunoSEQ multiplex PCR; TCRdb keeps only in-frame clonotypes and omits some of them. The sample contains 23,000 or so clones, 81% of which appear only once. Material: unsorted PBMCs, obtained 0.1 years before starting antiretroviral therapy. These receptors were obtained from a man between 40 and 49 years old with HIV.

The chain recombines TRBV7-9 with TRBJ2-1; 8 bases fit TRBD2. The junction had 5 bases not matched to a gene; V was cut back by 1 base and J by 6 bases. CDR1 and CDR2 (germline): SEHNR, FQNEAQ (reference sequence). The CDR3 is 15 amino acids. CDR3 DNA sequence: TGTGCCAGCAGCTTAGTAGCGGGGCTCGTCAATGAGCAGTTCTTC. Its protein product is CASSLVAGLVNEQFF.

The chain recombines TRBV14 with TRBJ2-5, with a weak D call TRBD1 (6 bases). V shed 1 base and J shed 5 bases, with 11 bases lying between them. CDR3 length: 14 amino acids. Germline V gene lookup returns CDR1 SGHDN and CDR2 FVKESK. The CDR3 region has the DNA TGTGCCAGCAGCCAAGGGACGAGGGGGGAGACCCAGTACTTC. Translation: CASSQGTRGETQYF.

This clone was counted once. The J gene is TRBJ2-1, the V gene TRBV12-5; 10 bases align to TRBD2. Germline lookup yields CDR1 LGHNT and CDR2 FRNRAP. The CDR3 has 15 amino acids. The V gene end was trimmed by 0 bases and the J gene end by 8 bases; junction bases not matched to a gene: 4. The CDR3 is CASGLVAGGPYEQFF. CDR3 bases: TGTGCTAGTGGTTTGGTAGCGGGGGGGCCCTATGAGCAGTTCTTC.

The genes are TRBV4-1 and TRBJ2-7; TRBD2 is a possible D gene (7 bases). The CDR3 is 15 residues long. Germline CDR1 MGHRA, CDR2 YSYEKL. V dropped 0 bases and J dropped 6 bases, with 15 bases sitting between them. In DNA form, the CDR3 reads TGCGCCAGCAGCCAAGATTGGGGGGGCCCCACCGAGCAGTACTTC. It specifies CASSQDWGGPTEQYF.

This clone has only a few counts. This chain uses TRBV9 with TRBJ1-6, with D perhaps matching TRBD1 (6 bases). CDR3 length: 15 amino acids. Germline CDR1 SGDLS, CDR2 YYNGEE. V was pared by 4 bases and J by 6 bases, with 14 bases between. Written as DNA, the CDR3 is TGTGCCAGCAGCCCGCCGGGGGGCCTTAATTCACCCCTCCACTTT. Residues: CASSPPGGLNSPLHF.

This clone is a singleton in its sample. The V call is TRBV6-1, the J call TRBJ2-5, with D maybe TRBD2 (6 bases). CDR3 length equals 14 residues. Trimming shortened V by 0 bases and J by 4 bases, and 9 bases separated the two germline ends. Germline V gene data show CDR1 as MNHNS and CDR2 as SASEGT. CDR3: CASSEARGTETQYF. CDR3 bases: TGTGCCAGCAGTGAAGCCCGCGGGACAGAGACCCAGTACTTC.

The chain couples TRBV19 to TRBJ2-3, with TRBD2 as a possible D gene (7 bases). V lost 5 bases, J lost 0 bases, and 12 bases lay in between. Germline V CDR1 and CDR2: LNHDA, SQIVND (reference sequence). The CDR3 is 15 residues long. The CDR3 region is CASSLGGPSTDTQYF. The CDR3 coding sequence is TGTGCCAGTAGTCTCGGGGGGCCAAGCACAGATACGCAGTATTTT.

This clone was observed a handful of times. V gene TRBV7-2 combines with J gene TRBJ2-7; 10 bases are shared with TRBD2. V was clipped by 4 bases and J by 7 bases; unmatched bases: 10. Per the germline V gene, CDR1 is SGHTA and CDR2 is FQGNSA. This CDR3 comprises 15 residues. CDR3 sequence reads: CASSYSGGTRQEQYF. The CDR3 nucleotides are TGTGCCAGCAGCTATAGCGGGGGGACACGGCAGGAGCAGTACTTC.

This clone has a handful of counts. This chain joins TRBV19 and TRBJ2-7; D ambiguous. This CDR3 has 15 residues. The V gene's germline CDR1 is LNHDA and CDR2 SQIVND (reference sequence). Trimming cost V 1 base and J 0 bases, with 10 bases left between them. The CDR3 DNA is TGTGCCAGTAGTATAGCCCACACACACTCCTACGAGCAGTACTTC. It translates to CASSIAHTHSYEQYF.

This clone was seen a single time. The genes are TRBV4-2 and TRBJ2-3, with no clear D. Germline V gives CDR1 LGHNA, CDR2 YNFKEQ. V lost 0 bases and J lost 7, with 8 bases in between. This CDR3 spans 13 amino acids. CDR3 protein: CASSQEKGNTQYF. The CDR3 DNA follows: TGTGCCAGCAGCCAAGAGAAAGGAAATACGCAGTATTTT.